This TCR beta chain was identified in a study of post-analysis software for immune sequencing data. Study conclusions and caveats: Five or six TRBV segments were significantly more frequent in patients than in controls. TRBV5-6, TRBV5-1 and TRBV20-1 were among these segments. Normalized Chao1 diversity was significantly lower in multiple sclerosis patients than in controls.

The CDR3 has 12 amino acids. Trimming shortened V by 8 bases and J by 4 bases, and 11 bases separated the two germline ends. On this clonotype itself: The antigen is not known. This may come from a read error, since a much larger clone is one base off.

Unique molecular identifiers tagged the TCR beta cDNA libraries. TCRdb recomputed calls from the PCR reads with MiXCR, one row per CDR3 protein. There are 170,000 or so distinct CDR3 sequences in the sample; roughly 30% occur only once, and approximately 1.5% lies in the top ten. The specimen was blood. V gene TRBV12-3 or TRBV12-4 combines with J gene TRBJ1-2; no clear D gene. This receptor was identified in a girl aged 10-17 years with multiple sclerosis. CDR3 nucleotides: TGTGCCAGCCGGACGGTTAGCTATGGCTACACCTTC. Encoded protein: CASRTVSYGYTF.